Following are 11 T cell receptor beta chains from one sample sequenced in a study of T cells in Graves' hyperthyroidism and ophthalmopathy. The CDR3 regions of TCR beta were amplified from RNA transcripts. The HTBI set primed first-round TCR CDR3 RT-PCR. A single record per CDR3 protein comes from TCRdb applying MiXCR to the multiplex PCR reads. The sample lists 400,000 to 450,000 distinct CDR3 sequences, 14% to 15% occurring once. Sequencing used blood. These receptors all stem from a man aged 18 to 30 with Graves' ophthalmopathy.

This clonotype was found many times. The chain joins TRBV27 to TRBJ2-7, with a weak D call TRBD1 (5 bases). The germline V gene encodes CDR1 MNHEY and CDR2 SMNVEV (reference sequence). The CDR3 contains 14 residues. V lost 3 bases and J 0 bases, leaving 9 bases between the germline ends. This CDR3 is CASSFGRASYEQYF. CDR3 nucleotide sequence: TGTGCCAGCAGTTTCGGCAGGGCCTCCTACGAGCAGTACTTC.

This clonotype was observed many times. The chain couples TRBV7-2 to TRBJ2-7; no clear D. The germline V gene encodes CDR1 SGHTA and CDR2 FQGNSA. The V gene lost 2 bases and the J gene lost 8 bases, with 7 bases spanning the gap. The CDR3 consists of 11 residues. The chain's CDR3 is CASSLMGQQYF. The CDR3 DNA reads as TGTGCCAGCAGCTTAATGGGCCAGCAGTACTTC. The variable domain in full, completed from reference TRBV7-2 and TRBJ2-7, reads GAGVSQSPSNKVTEKGKDVELRCDPISGHTALYWYRQSLGQGLEFLIYFQGNSAPDKSGLPSDRFSAERTGGSVSTLTIQRTQQEDSAVYLCASSLMGQQYFGPGTRLTVT.

This clonotype was recorded many times. This rearrangement joins TRBV12-3 or TRBV12-4 to TRBJ1-6; possibly TRBD1 for D (6 bases). CDR3 size: 14 residues. Trimming left V 5 bases short and J 9 bases short, with 14 bases between. CDR3 coding DNA: TGTGCCAGCAGTACCACAGGGTCGGTTTCACCCCTCCACTTT. It is translated as CASSTTGSVSPLHF.

As for this clonotype: A read error may explain this, as a much larger clone is one base away. The chain uses TRBV27 and TRBJ2-5; D unclear. CDR3 length equals 14 residues. Germline assignment: CDR1 MNHEY and CDR2 SMNVEV (reference sequence). The CDR3 spells CASSTWTKQEPQYF. DNA of the CDR3: TGTGCCAGCAGTACGTGGACGAAGCAAGAGCCCCAGTACTTC.

There are many counts of this clonotype. The rearrangement joins TRBV6-5 to TRBJ2-7; D possibly matches TRBD1 or TRBD2 (5 bases each). Germline CDR1 and CDR2: MNHEY and SVGAGI. The CDR3 has 15 residues. The V gene lost 3 bases and the J gene lost 4 bases, with 16 bases spanning the gap. DNA of the CDR3: TGTGCCAGCAGTTATGAGGCAGGGAGTGGGTACGAGCAGTACTTC. This encodes CASSYEAGSGYEQYF.

The V gene is TRBV5-1, the J gene TRBJ1-1; no reliable D call. V lost 1 base to trimming and J lost 1 base, with 8 bases between them. Germline V gene data show CDR1 as SGHRS and CDR2 as YFSETQ. This CDR3 is built from 14 residues. CDR3 nucleotide sequence: TGCGCCAGCAGCTTGAACAGCTCGAACACTGAAGCTTTCTTT. Its protein is CASSLNSSNTEAFF.

There are many counts of this clonotype. V gene TRBV12-3 or TRBV12-4 combines with J gene TRBJ1-2; no clear D gene. This CDR3 contains 12 residues. The V end lost 7 bases, the J end lost 8 bases, and 14 bases lay between the germline ends. The CDR3 here is CASTLDRRGYTF. CDR3 coding DNA: TGTGCCAGCACACTGGACCGTCGGGGCTACACCTTC.

In its sample, this clonotype was seen many times. This chain links TRBV11-2 with TRBJ1-1; D perhaps matches TRBD1 (5 bases). This CDR3 contains 14 residues. V lost 4 bases, J lost 5 bases, and 14 bases lay in between. Germline CDR1 is SGHAT and CDR2 is FQNNGV. The CDR3 sequence is CASSSQAGSTEAFF. The CDR3 bases are TGTGCCAGCAGCTCCCAAGCAGGGAGTACTGAAGCTTTCTTT.

This clonotype was observed many times. The genes are TRBV5-1 and TRBJ2-3; no definite D call. The CDR3 covers 14 residues. Trimming took 0 bases from V and 5 from J, leaving 10 bases between them. The germline CDR1 and CDR2 sequences are SGHRS and YFSETQ. CDR3 DNA: TGCGCCAGCAGCTTGGATCACTCCGGAGATACGCAGTATTTT. This codes for CASSLDHSGDTQYF. Supplemented by reference TRBV5-1 and TRBJ2-3, the full variable domain reads KAGVTQTPRYLIKTRGQQVTLSCSPISGHRSVSWYQQTPGQGLQFLFEYFSETQRNKGNFPGRFSGRQFSNSRSEMNVSTLELGDSALYLCASSLDHSGDTQYFGPGTRLTVL.

The chain uses TRBV7-2 and TRBJ2-2; possible D gene TRBD2, 6 bases. The CDR3 extends over 13 amino acids. The germline V gene has CDR1 SGHTA and CDR2 FQGNSA. V was trimmed by 5 bases and J by 7 bases, leaving 11 bases between them. The chain's CDR3 is CASSTAGGGELFF. In DNA, the CDR3 is TGTGCCAGCAGCACAGCCGGGGGCGGGGAGCTGTTTTTT.

In this sample, this clonotype turned up a few times. J is TRBJ2-7 and V is TRBV7-9, with TRBD2 as a possible D gene (7 bases). With 5 bases removed from V and 4 bases from J, the gap between germline ends came to 33 bases. From germline, CDR1 is SEHNR and CDR2 FQNEAQ (reference sequence). CDR3 size: 20 residues. CDR3 bases: TGTGCCAGCAGCCCAGAAGGGGGACTAAAATACCCGAGGCCGTGGTACGAGCAGTACTTC. This sequence encodes CASSPEGGLKYPRPWYEQYF.